Shown below are 8 T cell receptor beta chains from a single sample sequenced in a study of beta chain features in type 1 diabetes. Expressed TCRB transcripts were sequenced because the entire RNA isolate underwent reverse transcription. Clones were read by immunoSEQ multiplex PCR, and TCRdb kept only the in-frame ones, dropping some. Of 300,000 to 350,000 clones in the sample, about 19% were seen once. The specimen sequenced was naive CD4+ T cells from blood. These receptors came from a woman aged 18-35 years in good health.

V gene TRBV5-1 combines with J gene TRBJ2-7, with 11 positions matching TRBD1. The germline V gene has CDR1 SGHRS and CDR2 YFSETQ. The CDR3 is made up of 14 amino acids. The ends lost 4 bases at V and 6 bases at J; junction bases unmatched: 6. The CDR3 loop reads CASSGGQGAGEQYF. CDR3 bases: TGCGCCAGCAGCGGAGGACAGGGGGCGGGCGAGCAGTACTTC.

The chain carries TRBV9 and TRBJ1-4, with 7 positions matching TRBD1. The trim removed 4 bases at V and 7 bases at J, leaving 4 bases unmatched. The CDR3 extends over 13 amino acids. Looked up from germline, CDR1 is SGDLS and CDR2 is YYNGEE. CDR3 sequence: CASSSRDSEKLFF. The CDR3, as DNA: TGTGCCAGCAGCTCCAGGGACAGTGAAAAACTGTTTTTT.

The table lists this clone with a few counts. The chain links TRBV9 to TRBJ2-2; 12 bases are a match to TRBD2. The CDR3 consists of 22 residues. Germline CDR1 reads SGDLS; CDR2 reads YYNGEE. With V trimmed by 5 bases and J by 1 base, 21 bases remained unmatched. CDR3 in amino acids: CASSARRLPGASGGENTGELFF. The CDR3 DNA sequence: TGTGCCAGCAGTGCACGTAGATTGCCTGGGGCTAGCGGGGGGGAGAACACCGGGGAGCTGTTTTTT.

The rearrangement links TRBV9 to TRBJ2-1; 15 bases are shared with TRBD2. Germline values: CDR1 SGDLS, CDR2 YYNGEE. With 3 bases clipped from V and 4 bases from J, the junction kept 2 bases outside the gene matches. This CDR3 region has 16 residues. The CDR3 region is CASSEGLAGGYNEQFF. In nucleotides, the CDR3 is TGTGCCAGCAGCGAGGGACTAGCGGGAGGTTACAATGAGCAGTTCTTC.

V and J are TRBV4-1 and TRBJ2-3; 7 bases match TRBD1. Trimming cost V 1 base and J 1 base; bases outside gene matches: 5. The V gene's germline CDR1 is MGHRA and CDR2 YSYEKL. The CDR3 runs to 16 residues. The CDR3 region has the DNA TGCGCCAGCAGCCAAGGTTTCGGGACAGGCACAGATACGCAGTATTTT. This encodes CASSQGFGTGTDTQYF.

The CDR3 DNA is TGTGCCAGCCCCTCCCCGACAGGGTCAAAGCGCGCTAGCTCCTACGAGCAGTACTTC. Its protein product is CASPSPTGSKRASSYEQYF. The chain uses TRBV5-4 and TRBJ2-7, with 7 bases lining up with TRBD1. The germline gives CDR1 SGHNT, CDR2 YYREEE (reference sequence). The J segment lost 0 bases and the V segment lost 7 bases, leaving 22 bases of the junction unmatched. The CDR3 length is 19 residues.

The chain uses TRBV30 and TRBJ1-3; possibly TRBD1 for D (5 bases). The germline V and J ends were trimmed by 4 bases and 1 base, with 17 bases remaining between them. The CDR3 loop spans 16 amino acids. Germline loops: CDR1 GTSNPN, CDR2 SVGIG (reference sequence). The CDR3 nucleotides read TGTGCCTGGACGTATGGAGCAGGGTGGTCTGGAAACACCATATATTTT. This sequence encodes CAWTYGAGWSGNTIYF.

This clone was found a few times. The chain is built from TRBV30 and TRBJ1-3, with D maybe TRBD1 (6 bases). The CDR3 covers 12 residues. Germline values: CDR1 GTSNPN, CDR2 SVGIG (reference sequence). V shed 5 bases and J shed 4 bases, with 9 bases lying between them. The CDR3 sequence is CAWDGQGNTIYF. The CDR3 nucleotides read TGTGCCTGGGACGGACAGGGAAACACCATATATTTT. The variable domain in full, completed from reference TRBV30 and TRBJ1-3, reads SQTIHQWPATLVQPVGSPLSLECTVEGTSNPNLYWYRQAAGRGLQLLFYSVGIGQISSEVPQNLSASRPQDRQFILSSKKLLLSDSGFYLCAWDGQGNTIYFGEGSWLTVV.